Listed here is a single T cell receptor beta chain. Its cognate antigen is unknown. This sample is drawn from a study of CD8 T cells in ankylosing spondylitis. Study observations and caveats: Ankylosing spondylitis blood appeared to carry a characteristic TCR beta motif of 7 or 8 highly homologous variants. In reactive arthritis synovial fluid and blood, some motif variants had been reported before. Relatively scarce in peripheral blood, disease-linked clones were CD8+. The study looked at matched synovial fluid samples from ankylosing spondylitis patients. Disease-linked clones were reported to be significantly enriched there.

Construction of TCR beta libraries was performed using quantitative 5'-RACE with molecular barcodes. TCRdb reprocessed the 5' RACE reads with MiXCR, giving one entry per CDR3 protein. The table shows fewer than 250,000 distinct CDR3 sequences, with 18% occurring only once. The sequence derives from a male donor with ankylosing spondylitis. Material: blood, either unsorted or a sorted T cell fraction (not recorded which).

DNA of the CDR3: TGTGCCAGCACCCCCCTGGCGAACACTGAAGCTTTCTTT. It codes for CASTPLANTEAFF. The chain combines TRBV6-1 with TRBJ1-1; D uncertain. The germline V gene encodes CDR1 MNHNS and CDR2 SASEGT. The CDR3 is 13 residues long. V lost 7 bases and J 1 base, leaving 10 bases between the germline ends.